Below, one TCR beta chain is given with its context. The antigen remains undetermined. This entry comes from a study of OX40 agonist ivuxolimab in advanced cancers. Sequenced by immunoSEQ multiplex PCR; TCRdb stores in-frame clones only, minus some. In the table there are 78,000 or so clones, roughly 90% of which are singletons. Enrollment shut out patients with autoimmune disease history or systemic immunosuppression. Points from the study as a whole: Expanded peripheral T cells had an undetermined antigen specificity. Among T cells, CD8+ cells averaged more expanded clones than CD4+ cells.

This CDR3 contains 12 residues. Germline CDR1 reads SGDLS; CDR2 reads YYNGEE. V lost 2 bases and J 2 bases, leaving 4 bases between the germline ends. The rearrangement joins TRBV9 to TRBJ1-2; D remains ambiguous. Material: CD4+ or CD8+ T cells sorted from blood, obtained in a trial of the OX40 agonist ivuxolimab. This clonotype originated in an adult with an advanced solid tumor such as melanoma, head and neck, liver or kidney cancer. CDR3 loop: CASSVSNYGYTF. The CDR3 DNA is TGTGCCAGCAGCGTTTCGAACTATGGCTACACCTTC. Looking up the rest from reference TRBV9 and TRBJ1-2 gives the full variable domain: DSGVTQTPKHLITATGQRVTLRCSPRSGDLSVYWYQQSLDQGLQFLIQYYNGEERAKGNILERFSAQQFPDLHSELNLSSLELGDSALYFCASSVSNYGYTFGSGTRLTVV.